These 20 T cell receptor beta chains share one sample of origin, sequenced in a study of CD8+CD57+ T cells in acquired aplastic anemia. Genomic DNA provided the template from which TCR beta VDJ and CDR3 profiles were obtained. TCRdb analysed the reads with MiXCR anew, one entry per CDR3 protein. The sample has about 220,000 distinct CDR3 sequences; 30% to 40% are singletons. Sequencing was performed on sorted CD4+, CD8+, or CD8+CD57+ T cells (not recorded which) from PBMCs. All receptors come from a human donor in good health, serving as a control.

This clonotype has ten or more counts. V gene TRBV7-8 combines with J gene TRBJ1-1; D remains ambiguous. V was trimmed by 3 bases and J by 0 bases, leaving 8 bases between them. The CDR3 totals 14 residues. Looked up from germline, CDR1 is SGHVS and CDR2 is FQNEAQ. The CDR3 sequence: CASSFDRMNTEAFF. In nucleotides, the CDR3 is TGTGCCAGCAGCTTTGACCGGATGAACACTGAAGCTTTCTTT.

This clonotype has ten or more counts. This rearrangement joins TRBV19 to TRBJ1-5, with D unclear. Between the trimmed V and J ends, which lost 6 bases and 0 bases, there was a span of 12 bases. This CDR3 contains 15 residues. Germline loops: CDR1 LNHDA, CDR2 SQIVND (reference sequence). The CDR3, as DNA: TGTGCCAGTAGCAGTAAGGGCTATAGCAATCAGCCCCAGCATTTT. As protein: CASSSKGYSNQPQHF.

This clonotype was detected ten times or more. V is TRBV6-5 and J is TRBJ2-7; D not resolved. Between the trimmed V and J ends, which lost 0 bases and 7 bases, there was a span of 13 bases. This CDR3 is 14 amino acids long. The germline CDR1 and CDR2 sequences are MNHEY and SVGAGI. CDR3 DNA: TGTGCCAGCAGTTACTCTTTTGTCCCTGGGGAGCAGTACTTC. It yields the protein CASSYSFVPGEQYF.

The V call is TRBV20-1, the J call TRBJ1-6; D may be TRBD1 (5 bases). Trimming shortened V by 0 bases and J by 5 bases, and 8 bases separated the two germline ends. The CDR3 runs 14 residues. Germline lookup yields CDR1 DFQATT and CDR2 SNEGSKA (reference sequence). CDR3 nucleotides: TGCAGTGCTAGAGACAGGGCCCATAATTCACCCCTCCACTTT. Translating it yields CSARDRAHNSPLHF.

V is TRBV19 and J is TRBJ2-2; the match to TRBD1 covers 7 bases. Trimming took 5 bases from V and 2 from J; bases not matched to a gene: 8. The CDR3 covers 16 residues. Germline CDR1 is LNHDA and CDR2 is SQIVND (reference sequence). The CDR3 coding sequence is TGTGCCAGTAGTCGACACGGGACAGCCAACACCGGGGAGCTGTTTTTT. Translation gives CASSRHGTANTGELFF.

The chain joins TRBV6-1 to TRBJ2-7, with TRBD1 as a possible D gene (5 bases). Germline V gene data show CDR1 as MNHNS and CDR2 as SASEGT. CDR3 size: 17 residues. V lost 6 bases and J 0 bases, leaving 21 bases between the germline ends. CDR3 sequence reads: CASREPPETEFSYEQYF. Here the CDR3 DNA reads TGTGCCAGCAGAGAACCCCCGGAGACAGAATTCTCCTACGAGCAGTACTTC.

The chain links TRBV29-1 to TRBJ1-2, with D perhaps matching TRBD1 (6 bases). The CDR3 runs 12 residues. The V and J ends lost 5 bases and 8 bases respectively, with 15 bases between them. Germline V gene sequence: CDR1 SQVTM, CDR2 ANQGSEA. The chain's CDR3 is CSVTIGGGGYTF. The CDR3 DNA is TGCAGCGTTACAATAGGGGGGGGAGGCTACACCTTC.

The chain employs TRBV5-1 and TRBJ1-4; 10 bases fit TRBD1. CDR1 and CDR2 (germline): SGHRS, YFSETQ. The V gene end was trimmed by 1 base and the J gene end by 6 bases; junction bases not matched to a gene: 6. The CDR3 spans 16 residues. CDR3 DNA sequence: TGCGCCAGCAGCTTGAGACAGGGGGCCAGTGATGAAAAACTGTTTTTT. Translated, it gives CASSLRQGASDEKLFF. Complete variable domain (other parts from reference TRBV5-1 and TRBJ1-4): KAGVTQTPRYLIKTRGQQVTLSCSPISGHRSVSWYQQTPGQGLQFLFEYFSETQRNKGNFPGRFSGRQFSNSRSEMNVSTLELGDSALYLCASSLRQGASDEKLFFGSGTQLSVL.

This sequence joins TRBV14 and TRBJ2-7; 8 bases fit TRBD1. J gave up 0 bases and V 5 bases, and 6 bases lay outside the gene matches. This CDR3 spans 15 amino acids. Looked up from germline, CDR1 is SGHDN and CDR2 is FVKESK. For the CDR3, the DNA is TGTGCCAGCAGCGCTTGGACAGGGAGCTCCTACGAGCAGTACTTC. This gives the protein CASSAWTGSSYEQYF.

This clonotype was counted at least ten times. The chain has TRBV30 and TRBJ2-7, with D hard to call. Per germline, CDR1 GTSNPN and CDR2 SVGIG (reference sequence). The V and J ends lost 2 bases and 2 bases respectively, with 10 bases between them. The CDR3 runs to 13 residues. CDR3 residues: CAWSPRITYEQYF. In DNA, the CDR3 is TGTGCCTGGAGTCCACGTATCACCTACGAGCAGTACTTC. The full variable domain, with the rest looked up from reference TRBV30 and TRBJ2-7, is SQTIHQWPATLVQPVGSPLSLECTVEGTSNPNLYWYRQAAGRGLQLLFYSVGIGQISSEVPQNLSASRPQDRQFILSSKKLLLSDSGFYLCAWSPRITYEQYFGPGTRLTVT.

Details on this clonotype: It may be a read error: a sequence one base away is much more abundant. V usage is TRBV19 and J usage is TRBJ1-3; D remains unclear. V gave up 3 bases and J gave up 8 bases, with 14 bases separating them. Germline-derived CDR1 and CDR2 are LNHDA and SQIVND (reference sequence). The CDR3 extends over 14 amino acids. The CDR3 coding sequence is TGTGCCAGTAGTATGAGTCGGATGGGAGACACCATATATTTT. It codes for CASSMSRMGDTIYF.

This clonotype was counted many times. This chain connects TRBV10-2 to TRBJ1-1, with unresolved D. V lost 7 bases and J lost 7, with 16 bases in between. This CDR3 has 13 residues. The germline V gene encodes CDR1 WSHSY and CDR2 SAAADI. Here the CDR3 reads CASTGNSLFEAFF. CDR3 in DNA: TGCGCCAGCACCGGGAACAGCCTCTTTGAAGCTTTCTTT.

At least ten counts were recorded for this clonotype. CDR3 sequence: CASSLLYRYSNQPQHF. In DNA, the CDR3 is TGTGCCAGCAGCTTATTGTACAGATATAGCAATCAGCCCCAGCATTTT. This chain joins TRBV7-8 and TRBJ1-5; D is ambiguous. V was cut by 2 bases and J by 0 bases, with 11 bases left in between. Germline CDR1 reads SGHVS; CDR2 reads FQNEAQ. This CDR3 contains 16 residues.

The CDR3 DNA is TGCAGCGTTTCCGCTACGAATGAGCAGTTCTTC. It specifies CSVSATNEQFF. This chain connects TRBV29-1 to TRBJ2-1; no clear D gene. Germline values: CDR1 SQVTM, CDR2 ANQGSEA. The length of the CDR3 is 11 residues. Trimming took 5 bases from V and 7 from J, leaving 9 bases between them.

Remarks on this clonotype: A clone one base away is much larger, so this may be a read error. The chain recombines TRBV7-2 with TRBJ2-1, with a weak D call TRBD1 (5 bases). The CDR3 spans 13 residues. Germline lookup yields CDR1 SGHTA and CDR2 FQGNSA. V was cut by 8 bases and J by 10 bases, with 18 bases left in between. CDR3 DNA sequence: TGTACCAGCGCGACAGCAGAATTTTGGGAGCAGTTCTTC. It yields the protein CTSATAEFWEQFF.

This clonotype was recorded many times. The rearrangement links TRBV10-3 to TRBJ2-1; 9 bases match TRBD1. This CDR3 spans 16 amino acids. CDR1 is ENHRY and CDR2 is SYGVKD in the germline V gene. The V segment lost 2 bases and the J segment 7 bases; nucleotides outside the gene matches: 9. CDR3 sequence reads: CAISENPGQGMNEQFF. The CDR3 DNA follows: TGTGCCATCAGTGAGAACCCGGGACAGGGAATGAATGAGCAGTTCTTC.

The table lists this clonotype with a few counts. The genes are TRBV4-2 and TRBJ1-2; 10 bases map to TRBD1. The CDR3 totals 17 residues. Losses at the gene ends were 5 bases for V and 5 bases for J; bases not matched to a gene: 14. Germline CDR1 and CDR2: LGHNA and YNFKEQ. The chain's CDR3 is CASSAGTGVQSLYGYTF. The CDR3 nucleotides are TGTGCCAGCAGCGCCGGGACAGGGGTGCAAAGCCTTTATGGCTACACCTTC.

This clonotype was counted ten times or more. This sequence joins TRBV3-1 and TRBJ2-7; D could derive from TRBD1 or TRBD2 (6 bases each). The CDR3 length is 13 residues. CDR1 and CDR2 (germline): LGHDT, YNNKEL (reference sequence). Trimming stripped 3 bases from V and 4 bases from J, with 10 bases between. CDR3 bases: TGTGCCAGCAGCCAGGGGGCGGGGTACGAGCAGTACTTC. Residues: CASSQGAGYEQYF.

The chain couples TRBV15 to TRBJ1-2, with a possible D match to TRBD1 (5 bases). This CDR3 has 13 amino acids. CDR1 and CDR2 from the germline V gene are LNHNV and YYDKDF (reference sequence). The V gene lost 5 bases and the J gene lost 4 bases, with 11 bases spanning the gap. The CDR3 nucleotides are TGTGCCACCAGCCCCCCGGGGACCTATGGCTACACCTTC. Its protein is CATSPPGTYGYTF.

This clonotype was counted many times. The chain has TRBV7-2 and TRBJ2-1; D uncertain. In germline, CDR1 is SGHTA, CDR2 FQGNSA. Trimming took off 2 bases at V and 5 bases at J, with 7 bases between the two ends. This CDR3 region has 13 residues. The CDR3 is CASSLSAHNEQFF. The CDR3 coding sequence is TGTGCCAGCAGCTTATCGGCTCACAATGAGCAGTTCTTC.